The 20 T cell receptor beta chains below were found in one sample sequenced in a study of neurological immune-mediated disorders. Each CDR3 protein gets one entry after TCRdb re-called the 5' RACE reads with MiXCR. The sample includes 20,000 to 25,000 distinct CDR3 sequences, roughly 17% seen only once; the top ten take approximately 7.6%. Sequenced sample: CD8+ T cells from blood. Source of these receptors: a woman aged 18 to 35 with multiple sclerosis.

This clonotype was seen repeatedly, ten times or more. The CDR3 region is CASSLLDSPLHF. The CDR3 DNA reads TGTGCCAGCAGCTTACTTGATTCACCCCTCCACTTT. The chain recombines TRBV7-8 with TRBJ1-6; D uncertain. CDR1 SGHVS and CDR2 FQNEAQ come from the germline V gene. This CDR3 comprises 12 residues. Trimming removed 2 bases from V and 8 bases from J, with 4 bases in between.

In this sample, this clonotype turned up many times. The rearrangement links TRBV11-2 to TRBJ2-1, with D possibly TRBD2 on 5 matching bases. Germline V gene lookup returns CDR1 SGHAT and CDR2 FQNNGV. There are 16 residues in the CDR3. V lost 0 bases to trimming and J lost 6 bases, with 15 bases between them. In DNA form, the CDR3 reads TGTGCCAGCAGCTTAGATGAGAGGGCGTGGGGCAATGAGCAGTTCTTC. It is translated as CASSLDERAWGNEQFF.

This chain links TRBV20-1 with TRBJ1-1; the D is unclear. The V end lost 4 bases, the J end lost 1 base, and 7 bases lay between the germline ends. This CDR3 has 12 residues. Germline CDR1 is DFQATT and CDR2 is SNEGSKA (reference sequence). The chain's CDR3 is CSAIRGNTEAFF. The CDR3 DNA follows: TGCAGTGCTATTCGAGGGAACACTGAAGCTTTCTTT.

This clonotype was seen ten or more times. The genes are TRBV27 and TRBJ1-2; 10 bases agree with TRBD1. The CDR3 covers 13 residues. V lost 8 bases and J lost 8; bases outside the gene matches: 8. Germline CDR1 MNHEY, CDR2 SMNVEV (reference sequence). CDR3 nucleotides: TGTGCCAGCGGTCGACAGGGGGCGGGAGGCTACACCTTC. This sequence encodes CASGRQGAGGYTF.

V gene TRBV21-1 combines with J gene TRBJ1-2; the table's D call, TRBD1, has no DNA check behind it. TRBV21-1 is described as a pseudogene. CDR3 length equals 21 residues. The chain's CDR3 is CASSSQGAPSGPPAINYGYTF. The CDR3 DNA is TGTGCCAGCAGCTCCCAGGGGGCCCCCTCGGGACCTCCGGCTATTAACTATGGCTACACCTTC.

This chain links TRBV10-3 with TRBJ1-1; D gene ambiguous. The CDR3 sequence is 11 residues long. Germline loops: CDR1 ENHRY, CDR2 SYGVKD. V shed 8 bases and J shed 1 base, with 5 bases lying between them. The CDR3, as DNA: TGTGCCATCTCGGGGAACACTGAAGCTTTCTTT. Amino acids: CAISGNTEAFF.

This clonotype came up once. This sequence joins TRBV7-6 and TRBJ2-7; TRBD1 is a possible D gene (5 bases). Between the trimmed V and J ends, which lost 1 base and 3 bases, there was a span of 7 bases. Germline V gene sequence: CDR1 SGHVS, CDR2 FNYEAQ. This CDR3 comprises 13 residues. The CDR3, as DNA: TGTGCCAGCAGCTTAGTCACAGGCTACGAGCAGTACTTC. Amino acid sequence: CASSLVTGYEQYF.

The CDR3 reads CATSRAPNYGYTF. The CDR3 region has the DNA TGTGCCACCAGCAGAGCGCCGAACTATGGCTACACCTTC. The rearrangement joins TRBV15 to TRBJ1-2; no reliable D call. CDR1 is LNHNV and CDR2 is YYDKDF in the germline V gene (reference sequence). V was clipped by 1 base and J by 2 bases, with 5 bases between them. The CDR3 is 13 residues long. The whole variable domain, filled in from reference TRBV15 and TRBJ1-2, reads DAMVIQNPRYQVTQFGKPVTLSCSQTLNHNVMYWYQQKSSQAPKLLFHYYDKDFNNEADTPDNFQSRRPNTSFCFLDIRSPGLGDTAMYLCATSRAPNYGYTFGSGTRLTVV.

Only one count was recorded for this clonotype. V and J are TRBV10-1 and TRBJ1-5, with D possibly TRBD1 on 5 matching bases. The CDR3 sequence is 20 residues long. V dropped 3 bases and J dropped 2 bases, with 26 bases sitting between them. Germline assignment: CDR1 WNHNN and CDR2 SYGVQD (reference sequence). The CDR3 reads CASSEIRSGRRRLGNQPQHF. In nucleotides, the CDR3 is TGCGCCAGCAGTGAAATCAGGTCAGGGCGGCGAAGACTTGGCAATCAGCCCCAGCATTTT.

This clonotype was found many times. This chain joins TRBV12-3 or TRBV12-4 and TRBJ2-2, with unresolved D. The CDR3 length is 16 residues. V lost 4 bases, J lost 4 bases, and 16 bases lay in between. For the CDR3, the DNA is TGTGCCAGCAGTTCTCCGTTAGCTGAGTCCACCGGGGAGCTGTTTTTT. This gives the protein CASSSPLAESTGELFF.

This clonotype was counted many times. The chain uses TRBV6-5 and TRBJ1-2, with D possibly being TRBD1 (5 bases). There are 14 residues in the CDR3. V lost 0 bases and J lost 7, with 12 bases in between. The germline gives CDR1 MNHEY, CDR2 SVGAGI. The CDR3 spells CASSYSGGVFGYTF. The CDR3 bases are TGTGCCAGCAGTTACTCGGGAGGGGTCTTTGGCTACACCTTC.

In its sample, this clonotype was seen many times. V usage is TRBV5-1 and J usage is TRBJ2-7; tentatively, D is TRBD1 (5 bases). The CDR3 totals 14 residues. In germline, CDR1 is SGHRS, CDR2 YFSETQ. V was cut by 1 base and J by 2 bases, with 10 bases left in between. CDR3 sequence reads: CASSLSQGTYEQYV. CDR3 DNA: TGCGCCAGCAGCTTGAGCCAGGGAACCTACGAGCAGTACGTC.

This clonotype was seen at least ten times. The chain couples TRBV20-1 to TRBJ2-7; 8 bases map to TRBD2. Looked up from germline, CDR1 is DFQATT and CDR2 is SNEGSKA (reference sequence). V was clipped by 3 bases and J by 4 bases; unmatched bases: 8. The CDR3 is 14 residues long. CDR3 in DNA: TGCAGTGCTAGGGGTCTCGCGGGGGGATACGAGCAGTACTTC. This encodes CSARGLAGGYEQYF.

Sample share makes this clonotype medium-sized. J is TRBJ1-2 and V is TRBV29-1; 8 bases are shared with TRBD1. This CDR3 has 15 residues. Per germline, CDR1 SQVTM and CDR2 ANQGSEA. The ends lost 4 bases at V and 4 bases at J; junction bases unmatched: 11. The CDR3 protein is CSVVVRDRKTYGYTF. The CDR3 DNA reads TGCAGCGTTGTTGTCCGGGACAGGAAAACCTATGGCTACACCTTC.

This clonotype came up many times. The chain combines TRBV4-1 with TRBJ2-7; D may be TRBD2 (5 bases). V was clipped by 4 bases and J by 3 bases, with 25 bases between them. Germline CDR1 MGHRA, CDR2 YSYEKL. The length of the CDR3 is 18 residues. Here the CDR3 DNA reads TGCGCCAGCAGCCGAGCGCCTTCTGGACTGGAACTCATCTACGAGCAGTACTTC. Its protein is CASSRAPSGLELIYEQYF.

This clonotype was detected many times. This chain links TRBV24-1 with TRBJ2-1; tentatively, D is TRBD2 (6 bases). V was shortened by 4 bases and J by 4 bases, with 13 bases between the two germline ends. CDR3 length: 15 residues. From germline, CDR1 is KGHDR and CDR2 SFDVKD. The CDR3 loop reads CATSEAGKDYNEQFF. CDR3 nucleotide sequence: TGTGCCACCAGTGAGGCGGGGAAAGATTACAATGAGCAGTTCTTC.

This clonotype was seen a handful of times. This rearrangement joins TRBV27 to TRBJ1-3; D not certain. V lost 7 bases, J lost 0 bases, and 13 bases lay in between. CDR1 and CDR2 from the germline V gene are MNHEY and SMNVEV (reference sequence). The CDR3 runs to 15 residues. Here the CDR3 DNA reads TGTGCCAGCACCACCCGACTCCTCTCTGGAAACACCATATATTTT. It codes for CASTTRLLSGNTIYF.

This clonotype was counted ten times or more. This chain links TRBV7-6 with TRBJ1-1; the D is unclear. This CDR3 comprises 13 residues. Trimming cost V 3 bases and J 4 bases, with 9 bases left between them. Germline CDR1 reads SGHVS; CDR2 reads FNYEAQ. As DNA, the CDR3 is TGTGCCAGCAGCTTGGCGGGGATCACTGAAGCTTTCTTT. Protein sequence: CASSLAGITEAFF.

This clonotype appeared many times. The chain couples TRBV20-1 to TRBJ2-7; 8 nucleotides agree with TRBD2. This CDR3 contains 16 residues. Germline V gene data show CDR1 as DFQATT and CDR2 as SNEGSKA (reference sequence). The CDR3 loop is CSGIAGGEDPTYEQYF. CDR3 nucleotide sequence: TGCAGCGGTATTGCCGGGGGGGAAGACCCTACCTACGAGCAGTACTTC.

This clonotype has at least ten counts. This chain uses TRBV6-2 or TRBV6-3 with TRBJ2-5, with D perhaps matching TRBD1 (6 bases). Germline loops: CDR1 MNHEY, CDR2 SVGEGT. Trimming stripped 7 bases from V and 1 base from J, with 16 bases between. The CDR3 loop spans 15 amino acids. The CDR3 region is CASTLGGGAQETQYF. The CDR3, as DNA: TGTGCCAGCACCCTAGGTGGGGGCGCCCAAGAGACCCAGTACTTC.